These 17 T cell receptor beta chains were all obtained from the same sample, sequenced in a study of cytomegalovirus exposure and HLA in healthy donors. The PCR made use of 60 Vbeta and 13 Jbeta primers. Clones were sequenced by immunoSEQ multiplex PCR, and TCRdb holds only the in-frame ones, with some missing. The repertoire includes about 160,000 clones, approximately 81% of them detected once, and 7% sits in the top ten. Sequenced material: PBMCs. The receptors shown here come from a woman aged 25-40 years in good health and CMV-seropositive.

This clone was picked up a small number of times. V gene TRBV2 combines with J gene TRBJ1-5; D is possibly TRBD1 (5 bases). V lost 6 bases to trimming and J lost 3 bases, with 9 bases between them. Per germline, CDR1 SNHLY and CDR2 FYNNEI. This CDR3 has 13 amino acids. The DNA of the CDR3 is TGTGCCAGCAGGGACACGATCAATCAGCCCCAGCATTTT. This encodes CASRDTINQPQHF.

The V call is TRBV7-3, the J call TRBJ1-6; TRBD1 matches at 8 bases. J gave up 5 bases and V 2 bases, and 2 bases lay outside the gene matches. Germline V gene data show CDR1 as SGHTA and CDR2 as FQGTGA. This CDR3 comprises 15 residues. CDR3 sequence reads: CASSLLGQDNSPLHF. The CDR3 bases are TGTGCCAGCAGCTTATTGGGACAGGATAATTCACCCCTCCACTTT.

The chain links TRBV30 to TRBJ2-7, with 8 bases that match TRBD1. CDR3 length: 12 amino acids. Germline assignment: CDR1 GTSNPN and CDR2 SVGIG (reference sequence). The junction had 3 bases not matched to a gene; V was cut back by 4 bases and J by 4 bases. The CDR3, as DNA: TGTGCCTGGACAGGGGGCGGTTACGAGCAGTACTTC. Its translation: CAWTGGGYEQYF.

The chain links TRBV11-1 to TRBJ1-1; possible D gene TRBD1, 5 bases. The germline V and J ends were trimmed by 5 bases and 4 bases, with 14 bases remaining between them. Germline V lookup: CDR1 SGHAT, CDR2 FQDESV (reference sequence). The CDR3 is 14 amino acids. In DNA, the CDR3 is TGTGCCAGCAGCCCTGGTGGGGGGTTCACTGAAGCTTTCTTT. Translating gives CASSPGGGFTEAFF.

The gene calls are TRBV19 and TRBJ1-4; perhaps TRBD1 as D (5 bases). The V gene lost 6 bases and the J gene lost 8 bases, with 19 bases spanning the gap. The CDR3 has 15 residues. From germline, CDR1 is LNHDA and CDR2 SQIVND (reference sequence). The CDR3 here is CASRGLGSGLEKLFF. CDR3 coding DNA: TGTGCCAGTAGGGGGCTGGGCAGTGGTTTGGAAAAACTGTTTTTT.

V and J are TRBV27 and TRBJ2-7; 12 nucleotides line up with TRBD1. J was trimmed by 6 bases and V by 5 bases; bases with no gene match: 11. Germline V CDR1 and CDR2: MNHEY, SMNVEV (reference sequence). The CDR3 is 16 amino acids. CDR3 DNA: TGTGCCAGCAGTCCCCACCCCGGGACAGGGGGCTCCGAGCAGTACTTC. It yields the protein CASSPHPGTGGSEQYF.

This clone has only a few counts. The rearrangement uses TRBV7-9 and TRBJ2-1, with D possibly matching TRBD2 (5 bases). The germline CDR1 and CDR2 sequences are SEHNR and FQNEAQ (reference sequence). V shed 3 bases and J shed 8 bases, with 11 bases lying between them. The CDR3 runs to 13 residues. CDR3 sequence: CASSFQGRDEQFF. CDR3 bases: TGTGCCAGCAGCTTTCAAGGGCGGGATGAGCAGTTCTTC. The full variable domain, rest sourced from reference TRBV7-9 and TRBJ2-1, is DTGVSQNPRHKITKRGQNVTFRCDPISEHNRLYWYRQTLGQGPEFLTYFQNEAQLEKSRLLSDRFSAERPKGSFSTLEIQRTEQGDSAMYLCASSFQGRDEQFFGPGTRLTVL.

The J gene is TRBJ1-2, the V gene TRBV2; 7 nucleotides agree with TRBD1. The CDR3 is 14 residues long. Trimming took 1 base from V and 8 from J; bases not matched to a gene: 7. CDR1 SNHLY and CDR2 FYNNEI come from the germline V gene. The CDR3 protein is CASSEGPGGRGYTF. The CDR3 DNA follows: TGTGCCAGCAGTGAAGGTCCAGGGGGGAGGGGCTACACCTTC.

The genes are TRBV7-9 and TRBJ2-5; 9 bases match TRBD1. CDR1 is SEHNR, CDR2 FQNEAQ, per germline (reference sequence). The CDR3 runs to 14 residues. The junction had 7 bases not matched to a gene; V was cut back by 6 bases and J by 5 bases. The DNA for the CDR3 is TGTGCCAGCAGTCGGGACAGGGAATTGGAGACCCAGTACTTC. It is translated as CASSRDRELETQYF.

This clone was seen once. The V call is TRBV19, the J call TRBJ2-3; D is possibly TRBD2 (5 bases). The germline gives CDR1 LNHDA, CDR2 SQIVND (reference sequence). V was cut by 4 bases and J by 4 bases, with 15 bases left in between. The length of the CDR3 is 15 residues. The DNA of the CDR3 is TGTGCCAGTAGTACCTCGAGCAGCGGCCCAGATACGCAGTATTTT. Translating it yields CASSTSSSGPDTQYF.

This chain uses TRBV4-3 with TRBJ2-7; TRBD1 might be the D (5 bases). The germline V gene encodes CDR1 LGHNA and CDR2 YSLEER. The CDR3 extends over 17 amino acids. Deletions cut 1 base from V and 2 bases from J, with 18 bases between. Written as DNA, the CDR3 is TGCGCCAGCAGCCAAGCTGGACATCACTTAGGGCCCTACGAGCAGTACTTC. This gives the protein CASSQAGHHLGPYEQYF.

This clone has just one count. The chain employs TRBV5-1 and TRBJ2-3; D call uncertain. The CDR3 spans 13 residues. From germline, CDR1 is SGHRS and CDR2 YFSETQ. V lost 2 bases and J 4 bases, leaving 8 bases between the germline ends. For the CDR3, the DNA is TGCGCCAGCAGCTTAGCTCCCGCAGATACGCAGTATTTT. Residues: CASSLAPADTQYF. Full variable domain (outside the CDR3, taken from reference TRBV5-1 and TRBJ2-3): KAGVTQTPRYLIKTRGQQVTLSCSPISGHRSVSWYQQTPGQGLQFLFEYFSETQRNKGNFPGRFSGRQFSNSRSEMNVSTLELGDSALYLCASSLAPADTQYFGPGTRLTVL.

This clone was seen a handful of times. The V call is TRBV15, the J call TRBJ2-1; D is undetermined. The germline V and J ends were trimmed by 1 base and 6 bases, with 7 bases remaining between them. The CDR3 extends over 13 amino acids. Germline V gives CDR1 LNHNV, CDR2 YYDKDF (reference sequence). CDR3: CATSRGDLNEQFF. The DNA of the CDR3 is TGTGCCACCAGCAGAGGCGATCTCAATGAGCAGTTCTTC.

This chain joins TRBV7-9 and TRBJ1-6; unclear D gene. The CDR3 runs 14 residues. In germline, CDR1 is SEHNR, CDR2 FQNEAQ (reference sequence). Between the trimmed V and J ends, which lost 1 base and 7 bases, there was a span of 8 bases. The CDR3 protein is CASSLGNNNSPLHF. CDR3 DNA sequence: TGTGCCAGCAGCTTAGGTAACAACAATTCACCCCTCCACTTT.

The CDR3 nucleotides are TGTGCCAGTAGCCCCTCGGGGACAGGGGACTACGAGCAGTACTTC. This translates into CASSPSGTGDYEQYF. The chain has TRBV19 and TRBJ2-7; 10 nucleotides agree with TRBD1. The V gene's germline CDR1 is LNHDA and CDR2 SQIVND (reference sequence). The CDR3 runs to 15 residues. The ends lost 6 bases at V and 3 bases at J; junction bases unmatched: 8.

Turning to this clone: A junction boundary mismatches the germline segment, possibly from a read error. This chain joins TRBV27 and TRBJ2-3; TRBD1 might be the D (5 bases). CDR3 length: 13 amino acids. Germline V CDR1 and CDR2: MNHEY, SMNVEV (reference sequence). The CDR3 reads CLRAHIRTDTQYF. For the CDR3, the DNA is TGCCTCAGGGCCCACATCCGCACAGATACGCAGTATTTT.

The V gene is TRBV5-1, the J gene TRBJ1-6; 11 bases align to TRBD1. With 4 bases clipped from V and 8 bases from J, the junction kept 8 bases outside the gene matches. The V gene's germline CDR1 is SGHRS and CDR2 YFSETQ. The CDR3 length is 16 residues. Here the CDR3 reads CASSIGDRGVDSPLHF. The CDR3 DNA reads TGCGCCAGCAGCATAGGGGACAGGGGGGTAGATTCACCCCTCCACTTT.